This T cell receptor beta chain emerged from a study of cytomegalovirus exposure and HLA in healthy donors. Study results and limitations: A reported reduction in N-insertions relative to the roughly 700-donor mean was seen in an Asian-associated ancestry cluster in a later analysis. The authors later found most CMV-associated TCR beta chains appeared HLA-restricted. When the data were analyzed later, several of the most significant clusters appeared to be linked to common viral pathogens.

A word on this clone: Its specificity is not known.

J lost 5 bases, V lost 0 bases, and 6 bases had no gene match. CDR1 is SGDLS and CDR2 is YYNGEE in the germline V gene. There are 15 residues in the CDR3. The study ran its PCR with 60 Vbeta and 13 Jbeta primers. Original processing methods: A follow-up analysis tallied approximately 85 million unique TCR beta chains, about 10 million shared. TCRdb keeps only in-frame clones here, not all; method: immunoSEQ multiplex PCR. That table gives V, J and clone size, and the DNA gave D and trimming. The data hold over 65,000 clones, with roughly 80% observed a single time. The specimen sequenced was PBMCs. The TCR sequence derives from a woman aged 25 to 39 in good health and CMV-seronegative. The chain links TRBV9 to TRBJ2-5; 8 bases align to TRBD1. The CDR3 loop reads CASSVAGGLVETQYF. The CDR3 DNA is TGTGCCAGCAGCGTAGCAGGGGGCTTGGTGGAGACCCAGTACTTC.